Listed below are T cell receptor beta chains from one sample, sequenced in a study of long-term antiretroviral therapy in people with HIV. Profiling relied on immunoSEQ multiplex PCR, and the TCRdb table lists in-frame clones only, not all of them. This sample yields tens of thousands of clones, of which 88% are seen a single time; around 3.2% belongs to the top ten. This specimen consisted of unsorted PBMCs, obtained 2.3 years after starting antiretroviral therapy. These receptors originate from a man in his 60s with HIV. Both conserved end residues are part of each CDR3. Each record gives: CDR3 DNA, CDR3 protein, J gene, V gene, clone size, D gene. A D gene is named only where the DNA matches it firmly. Clone size, where shown, is once, few, many, or a class for clones that have expanded.

CDR3nt: TGTGCCAGCAGCTTGGTGGACAGGAGAAACACTGAAGCTTTCTTT
CDR3aa: CASSLVDRRNTEAFF
j_gene: TRBJ1-1
v_gene: TRBV5-4
abundance: NA
d_gene: TRBD1

CDR3nt: TGTGCCAGCAGCGGTCAGAGTCTAAGGACCCAGTACTTC
CDR3aa: CASSGQSLRTQYF
j_gene: TRBJ2-5
v_gene: TRBV7-8
abundance: once
d_gene: NA

CDR3nt: TGTGCCAGCAGCGTAGCGGGAGGTACGGGGGTTGTCTACGAGCAGTACTTC
CDR3aa: CASSVAGGTGVVYEQYF
j_gene: TRBJ2-7
v_gene: TRBV9
abundance: NA
d_gene: TRBD2

CDR3nt: TGTGCCAGCAGCGTAGCGGGGGGGCTTTCAGAGACCCAGTACTTC
CDR3aa: CASSVAGGLSETQYF
j_gene: TRBJ2-5
v_gene: TRBV9
abundance: NA
d_gene: TRBD2

CDR3nt: TGTGCCAGCAGCTCAGGGGGACAGGGGGCTTTCACCTATAATTCACCCCTCCACTTT
CDR3aa: CASSSGGQGAFTYNSPLHF
j_gene: TRBJ1-6
v_gene: TRBV5-4
abundance: NA
d_gene: TRBD1

CDR3nt: TGTGCCAGTAGTACACCCGGACTAACCGCGGATACGCAGTATTTT
CDR3aa: CASSTPGLTADTQYF
j_gene: TRBJ2-3
v_gene: TRBV19
abundance: NA
d_gene: NA

CDR3nt: TGTGCCAGCAGACCCCAGTACGGCAGAGAAAAACTGTTTTTT
CDR3aa: CASRPQYGREKLFF
j_gene: TRBJ1-4
v_gene: TRBV27
abundance: few
d_gene: NA

CDR3nt: TGTGCCAGCAGTGATCCTAGGGGGGAAATGCAGAACACTGAAGCTTTCTTT
CDR3aa: CASSDPRGEMQNTEAFF
j_gene: TRBJ1-1
v_gene: TRBV28
abundance: NA
d_gene: NA

CDR3nt: TGTGCCAGCAGCCCCGTTTCCCGAGGGCACACTGAAGCTTTCTTT
CDR3aa: CASSPVSRGHTEAFF
j_gene: TRBJ1-1
v_gene: TRBV11-1
abundance: NA
d_gene: NA

CDR3nt: TGTGCCAGCAGCTTAGCCGAGACCCAGTACTTC
CDR3aa: CASSLAETQYF
j_gene: TRBJ2-5
v_gene: TRBV7-9
abundance: NA
d_gene: NA

CDR3nt: TGCGCCAGCAGCCCAAACACCGGGGAGCTGTTTTTT
CDR3aa: CASSPNTGELFF
j_gene: TRBJ2-2
v_gene: TRBV10-1
abundance: NA
d_gene: NA

CDR3nt: TGTGCCAGCAGCTCAGACAGGGCCCCGCGCTACACCTTC
CDR3aa: CASSSDRAPRYTF
j_gene: TRBJ1-2
v_gene: TRBV7-2
abundance: NA
d_gene: TRBD1

CDR3nt: TGTGCCAGCACTGGGGGGACCCCTGGGGCCAACGTCCTGACTTTC
CDR3aa: CASTGGTPGANVLTF
j_gene: TRBJ2-6
v_gene: TRBV6-5
abundance: NA
d_gene: NA

CDR3nt: TGTGCCAGCAGACGTGGACTAGCGGGGTACTACGAGCAGTACTTC
CDR3aa: CASRRGLAGYYEQYF
j_gene: TRBJ2-7
v_gene: TRBV6-5
abundance: NA
d_gene: TRBD2

CDR3nt: TGTGCCAGCAGCTATGAGTTACAAGAGACCCAGTACTTC
CDR3aa: CASSYELQETQYF
j_gene: TRBJ2-5
v_gene: TRBV7-2
abundance: NA
d_gene: NA

CDR3nt: TGTGCCAGCAGCGAGGGGACAGGCCTAGATACGCAGTATTTT
CDR3aa: CASSEGTGLDTQYF
j_gene: TRBJ2-3
v_gene: TRBV9
abundance: NA
d_gene: TRBD1

CDR3nt: TGTGCCAGCAGCTTAGGCGGGAGAGGCACAGATACGCAGTATTTT
CDR3aa: CASSLGGRGTDTQYF
j_gene: TRBJ2-3
v_gene: TRBV13
abundance: NA
d_gene: NA

CDR3nt: TGTGCCAGCAGCAATACAGGGACATTCAACTATGGCTACACCTTC
CDR3aa: CASSNTGTFNYGYTF
j_gene: TRBJ1-2
v_gene: TRBV28
abundance: NA
d_gene: NA

CDR3nt: TGTGCCAGCAGTGTGACAGGGGGGCAAGAGACCCAGTACTTC
CDR3aa: CASSVTGGQETQYF
j_gene: TRBJ2-5
v_gene: TRBV28
abundance: NA
d_gene: TRBD1

CDR3nt: TGTGCCACCAGCAGAGATTTCGGTCCACTAGCGGAAAGCACAGATACGCAGTATTTT
CDR3aa: CATSRDFGPLAESTDTQYF
j_gene: TRBJ2-3
v_gene: TRBV15
abundance: NA
d_gene: TRBD2

CDR3nt: TGCGCCAGCAGGATTCAGGGGGCCGGGAGCACTGAAGCTTTCTTT
CDR3aa: CASRIQGAGSTEAFF
j_gene: TRBJ1-1
v_gene: TRBV5-1
abundance: NA
d_gene: TRBD1

CDR3nt: TGTGCCAGCAGCCCTACCAGCGGGGGGCGCACAGATACGCAGTATTTT
CDR3aa: CASSPTSGGRTDTQYF
j_gene: TRBJ2-3
v_gene: TRBV7-2
abundance: NA
d_gene: TRBD2

CDR3nt: TGTGCCAGCAGTCCGGGGGTCCTCTTCGGAAACACCATATATTTT
CDR3aa: CASSPGVLFGNTIYF
j_gene: TRBJ1-3
v_gene: TRBV6-5
abundance: NA
d_gene: NA

CDR3nt: TGTGCCAGCAGCTTACGGGGGGGACCAGGGACGGTTCGTAATGAAAAACTGTTTTTT
CDR3aa: CASSLRGGPGTVRNEKLFF
j_gene: TRBJ1-4
v_gene: TRBV11-2
abundance: NA
d_gene: NA

CDR3nt: TGTGCCAGCTCACCCAGGGACAACAATCAGCCCCAGCATTTT
CDR3aa: CASSPRDNNQPQHF
j_gene: TRBJ1-5
v_gene: TRBV18
abundance: NA
d_gene: NA

CDR3nt: TGTGCCAGCAGTGAACAGGGATACCGCACAGATACGCAGTATTTT
CDR3aa: CASSEQGYRTDTQYF
j_gene: TRBJ2-3
v_gene: TRBV6-1
abundance: NA
d_gene: NA

CDR3nt: TGTGCCAGCAGCCCGCTTGGTGGGACTAGCTACGAGCAGTACTTC
CDR3aa: CASSPLGGTSYEQYF
j_gene: TRBJ2-7
v_gene: TRBV7-9
abundance: few
d_gene: TRBD2

CDR3nt: TGCGCCAGCAGCTTTGGGGCGGGGGGGCCAGATACGCAGTATTTT
CDR3aa: CASSFGAGGPDTQYF
j_gene: TRBJ2-3
v_gene: TRBV5-1
abundance: NA
d_gene: TRBD2

CDR3nt: TGTGCCAGCAATGAAGGCGGGCTGACCATCGACTACAATGAGCAGTTCTTC
CDR3aa: CASNEGGLTIDYNEQFF
j_gene: TRBJ2-1
v_gene: TRBV13
abundance: NA
d_gene: NA

CDR3nt: TGTGCCAGCAGTTTTCGGGGGCGTAATTCACCCCTCCACTTT
CDR3aa: CASSFRGRNSPLHF
j_gene: TRBJ1-6
v_gene: TRBV28
abundance: NA
d_gene: NA

CDR3nt: TGTGCCTGGAGCCCCTTTGGGACAGATTATAATTCACCCCTCCACTTT
CDR3aa: CAWSPFGTDYNSPLHF
j_gene: TRBJ1-6
v_gene: TRBV30
abundance: NA
d_gene: TRBD1

CDR3nt: TGTGCCAGCAGCATACAGAGCTCTGGAAACACCATATATTTT
CDR3aa: CASSIQSSGNTIYF
j_gene: TRBJ1-3
v_gene: TRBV7-2
abundance: few
d_gene: NA